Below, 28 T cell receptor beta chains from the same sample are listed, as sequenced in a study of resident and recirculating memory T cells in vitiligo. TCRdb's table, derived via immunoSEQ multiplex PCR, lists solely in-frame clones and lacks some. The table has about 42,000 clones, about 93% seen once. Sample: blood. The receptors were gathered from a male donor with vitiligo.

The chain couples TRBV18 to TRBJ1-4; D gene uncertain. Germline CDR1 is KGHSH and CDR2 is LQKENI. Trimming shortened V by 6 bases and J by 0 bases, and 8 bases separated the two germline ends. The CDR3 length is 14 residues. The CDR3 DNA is TGTGCCAGCTCGGGAGAGACAACTAATGAAAAACTGTTTTTT. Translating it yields CASSGETTNEKLFF.

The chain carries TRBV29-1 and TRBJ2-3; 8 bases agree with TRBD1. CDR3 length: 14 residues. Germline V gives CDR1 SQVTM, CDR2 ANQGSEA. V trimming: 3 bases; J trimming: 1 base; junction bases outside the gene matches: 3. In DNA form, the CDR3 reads TGCAGCGTTGATCAGGGGGCAGGCACAGATACGCAGTATTTT. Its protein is CSVDQGAGTDTQYF.

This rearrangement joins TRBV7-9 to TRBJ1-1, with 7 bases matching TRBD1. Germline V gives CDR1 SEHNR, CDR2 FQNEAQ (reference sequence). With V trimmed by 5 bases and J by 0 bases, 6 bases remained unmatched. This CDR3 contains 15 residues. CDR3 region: CASSLLGQMNTEAFF. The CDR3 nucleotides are TGTGCCAGCAGCCTTCTGGGACAGATGAACACTGAAGCTTTCTTT.

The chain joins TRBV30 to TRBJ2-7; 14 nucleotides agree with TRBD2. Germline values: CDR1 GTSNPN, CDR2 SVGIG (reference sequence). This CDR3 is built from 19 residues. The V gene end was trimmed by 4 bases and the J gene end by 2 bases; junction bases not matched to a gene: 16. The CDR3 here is CAWTGVGPGLAGEAYEQYF. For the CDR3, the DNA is TGTGCCTGGACGGGGGTGGGGCCGGGACTAGCGGGGGAAGCCTACGAGCAGTACTTC.

CDR3 coding DNA: TGTGCCAGCAGCCGATCAAGACAGGGAAACAATCAGCCCCAGCATTTT. This gives the protein CASSRSRQGNNQPQHF. The rearrangement links TRBV6-6 to TRBJ1-5; 7 bases align to TRBD1. The trim removed 6 bases at V and 3 bases at J, leaving 11 bases unmatched. Germline lookup yields CDR1 MNHNY and CDR2 SVGAGI (reference sequence). CDR3 length equals 16 residues.

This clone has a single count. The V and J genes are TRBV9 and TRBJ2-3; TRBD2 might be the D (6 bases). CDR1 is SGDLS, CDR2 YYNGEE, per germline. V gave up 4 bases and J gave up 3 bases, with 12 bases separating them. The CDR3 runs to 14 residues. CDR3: CASSRMSGTDTQYF. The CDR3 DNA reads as TGTGCCAGCAGCCGGATGAGCGGGACAGATACGCAGTATTTT.

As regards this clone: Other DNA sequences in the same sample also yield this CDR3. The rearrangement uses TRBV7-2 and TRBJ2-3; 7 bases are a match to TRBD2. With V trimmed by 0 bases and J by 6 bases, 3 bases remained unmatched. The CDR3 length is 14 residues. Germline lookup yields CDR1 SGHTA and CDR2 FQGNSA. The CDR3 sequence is CASSLAGGRDTQYF. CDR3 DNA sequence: TGTGCCAGCAGCTTAGCCGGGGGGAGGGATACGCAGTATTTT.

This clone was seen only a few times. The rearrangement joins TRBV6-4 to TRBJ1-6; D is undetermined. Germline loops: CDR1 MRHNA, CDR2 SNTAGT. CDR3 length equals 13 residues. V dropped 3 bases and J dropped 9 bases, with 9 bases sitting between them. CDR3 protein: CASSETQVSPLHF. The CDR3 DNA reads TGTGCCAGCAGTGAGACTCAAGTTTCACCCCTCCACTTT.

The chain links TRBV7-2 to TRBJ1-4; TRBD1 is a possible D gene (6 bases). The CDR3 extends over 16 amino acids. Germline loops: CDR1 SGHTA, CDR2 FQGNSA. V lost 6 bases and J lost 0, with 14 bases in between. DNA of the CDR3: TGTGCCAGCAGTTACAGGGCCGTTGCAACTAATGAAAAACTGTTTTTT. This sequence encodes CASSYRAVATNEKLFF.

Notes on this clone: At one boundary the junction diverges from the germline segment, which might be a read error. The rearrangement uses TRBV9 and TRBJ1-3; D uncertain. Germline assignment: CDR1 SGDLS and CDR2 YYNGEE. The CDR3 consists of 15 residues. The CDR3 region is CASSVATDSGDTIYF. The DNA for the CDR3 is TGTGCCAGCAGCGTAGCAACGGACTCTGGAGACACCATATATTTT.

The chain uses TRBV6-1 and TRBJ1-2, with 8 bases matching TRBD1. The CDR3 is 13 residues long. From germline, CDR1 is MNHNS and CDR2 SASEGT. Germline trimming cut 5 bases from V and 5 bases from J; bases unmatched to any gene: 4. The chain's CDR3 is CASSRRTGYGYTF. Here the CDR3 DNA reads TGTGCCAGCAGTCGTAGGACAGGGTATGGCTACACCTTC.

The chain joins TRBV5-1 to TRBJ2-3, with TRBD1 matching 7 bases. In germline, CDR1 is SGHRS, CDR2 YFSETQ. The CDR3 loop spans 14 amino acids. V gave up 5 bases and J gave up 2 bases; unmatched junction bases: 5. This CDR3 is CASRLTGYTDTQYF. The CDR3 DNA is TGCGCCAGCAGGTTGACAGGGTACACAGATACGCAGTATTTT.

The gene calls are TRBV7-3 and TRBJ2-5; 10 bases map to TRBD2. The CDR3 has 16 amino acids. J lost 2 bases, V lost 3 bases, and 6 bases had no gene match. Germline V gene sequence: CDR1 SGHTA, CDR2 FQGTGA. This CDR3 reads CASSLGASGGQETQYF. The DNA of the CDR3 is TGTGCCAGCAGCTTGGGGGCTAGCGGGGGTCAAGAGACCCAGTACTTC. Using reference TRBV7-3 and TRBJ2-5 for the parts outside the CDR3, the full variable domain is GAGVSQTPSNKVTEKGKYVELRCDPISGHTALYWYRQSLGQGPEFLIYFQGTGAADDSGLPNDRFFAVRPEGSVSTLKIQRTERGDSAVYLCASSLGASGGQETQYFGPGTRLLVL.

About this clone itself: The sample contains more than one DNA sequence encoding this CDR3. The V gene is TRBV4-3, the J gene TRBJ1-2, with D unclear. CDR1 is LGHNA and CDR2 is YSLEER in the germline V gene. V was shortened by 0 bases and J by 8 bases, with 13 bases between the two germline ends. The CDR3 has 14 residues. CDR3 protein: CASSQDRGRRGYTF. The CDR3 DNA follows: TGCGCCAGCAGCCAAGATCGCGGCAGGAGGGGCTACACCTTC.

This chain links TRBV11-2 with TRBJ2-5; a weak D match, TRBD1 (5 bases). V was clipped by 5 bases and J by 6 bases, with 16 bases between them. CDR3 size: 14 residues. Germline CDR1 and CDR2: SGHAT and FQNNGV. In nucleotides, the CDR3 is TGTGCCAGCAGCCCGACTTCAGGGTTGCAGACCCAGTACTTC. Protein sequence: CASSPTSGLQTQYF.

In nucleotides, the CDR3 is TGTGCCTGGAGTGCCGGGATCCCTTACGAGCAGTACTTC. It yields the protein CAWSAGIPYEQYF. This rearrangement joins TRBV30 to TRBJ2-7, with TRBD2 as a possible D gene (5 bases). The CDR3 consists of 13 residues. Per the germline V gene, CDR1 is GTSNPN and CDR2 is SVGIG (reference sequence). Trimming removed 1 base from V and 4 bases from J, with 11 bases in between.

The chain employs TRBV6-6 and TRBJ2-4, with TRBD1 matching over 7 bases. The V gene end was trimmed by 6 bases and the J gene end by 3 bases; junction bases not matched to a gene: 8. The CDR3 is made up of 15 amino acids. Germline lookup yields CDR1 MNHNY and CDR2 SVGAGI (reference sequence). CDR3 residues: CASSDSGTDKNIQYF. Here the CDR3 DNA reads TGTGCCAGCAGCGACTCCGGGACAGACAAAAACATTCAGTACTTC.

This chain's CDR3 is CASSPYARGATNEQFF. CDR3 nucleotides: TGTGCCAGCAGCCCATACGCACGGGGGGCCACGAATGAGCAGTTCTTC. This rearrangement joins TRBV7-3 to TRBJ2-1; TRBD2 might be the D (7 bases). The CDR3 covers 16 residues. The germline gives CDR1 SGHTA, CDR2 FQGTGA. V shed 5 bases and J shed 7 bases, with 21 bases lying between them.

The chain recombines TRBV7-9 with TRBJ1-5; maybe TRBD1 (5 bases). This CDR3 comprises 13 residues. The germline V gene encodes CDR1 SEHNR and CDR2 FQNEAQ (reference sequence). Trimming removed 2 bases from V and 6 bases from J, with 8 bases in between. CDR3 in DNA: TGTGCCAGCAGCTTATGGGGGGGTCAGCCCCAGCATTTT. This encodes CASSLWGGQPQHF.

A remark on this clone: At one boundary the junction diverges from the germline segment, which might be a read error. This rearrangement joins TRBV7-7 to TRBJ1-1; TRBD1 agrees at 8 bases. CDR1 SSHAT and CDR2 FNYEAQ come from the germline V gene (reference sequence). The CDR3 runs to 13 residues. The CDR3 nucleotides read TGTGCTAGCAGCATAAACAGGGGGACTGAAGCTTTCTTT. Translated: CASSINRGTEAFF.

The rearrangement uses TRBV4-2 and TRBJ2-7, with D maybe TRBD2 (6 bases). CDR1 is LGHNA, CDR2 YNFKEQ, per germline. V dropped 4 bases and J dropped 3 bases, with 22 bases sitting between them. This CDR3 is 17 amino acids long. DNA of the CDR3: TGTGCCAGCAGCCCCACCGGCGCTCTTGCGGGGTTCTACGAGCAGTACTTC. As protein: CASSPTGALAGFYEQYF.

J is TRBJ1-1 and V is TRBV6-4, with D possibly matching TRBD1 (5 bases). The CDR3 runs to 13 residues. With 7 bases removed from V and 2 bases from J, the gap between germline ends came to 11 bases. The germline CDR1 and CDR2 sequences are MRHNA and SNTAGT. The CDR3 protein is CASKRDSNTEAFF. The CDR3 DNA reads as TGTGCCAGCAAGCGGGACTCTAACACTGAAGCTTTCTTT.

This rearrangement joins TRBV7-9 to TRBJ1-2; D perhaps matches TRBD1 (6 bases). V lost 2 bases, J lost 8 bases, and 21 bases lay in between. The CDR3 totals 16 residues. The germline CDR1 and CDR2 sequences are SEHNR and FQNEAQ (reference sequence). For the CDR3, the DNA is TGTGCCAGCAGCTTAACCGGTGCGCAGGGGATAGGCGGCTACACCTTC. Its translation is CASSLTGAQGIGGYTF.

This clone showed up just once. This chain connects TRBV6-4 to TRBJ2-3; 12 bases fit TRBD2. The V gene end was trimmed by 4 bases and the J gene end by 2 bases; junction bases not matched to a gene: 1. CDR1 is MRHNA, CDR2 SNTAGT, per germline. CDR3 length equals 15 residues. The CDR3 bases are TGTGCCAGCAGTGCTAGCGGGGGGGCCACAGATACGCAGTATTTT. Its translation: CASSASGGATDTQYF.

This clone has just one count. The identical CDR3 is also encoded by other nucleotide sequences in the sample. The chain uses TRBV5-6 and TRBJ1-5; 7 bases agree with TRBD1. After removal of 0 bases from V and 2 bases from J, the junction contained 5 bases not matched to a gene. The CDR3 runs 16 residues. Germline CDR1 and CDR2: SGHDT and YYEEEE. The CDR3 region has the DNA TGTGCCAGCAGCTTGGGAGCAGGGGGTGGCAATCAGCCCCAGCATTTT. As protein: CASSLGAGGGNQPQHF.

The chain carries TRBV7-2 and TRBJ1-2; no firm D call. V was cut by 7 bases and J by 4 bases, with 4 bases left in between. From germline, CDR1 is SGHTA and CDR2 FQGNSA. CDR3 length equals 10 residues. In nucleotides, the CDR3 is TGTGCCAGCATTCTCTATGGCTACACCTTC. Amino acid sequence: CASILYGYTF.

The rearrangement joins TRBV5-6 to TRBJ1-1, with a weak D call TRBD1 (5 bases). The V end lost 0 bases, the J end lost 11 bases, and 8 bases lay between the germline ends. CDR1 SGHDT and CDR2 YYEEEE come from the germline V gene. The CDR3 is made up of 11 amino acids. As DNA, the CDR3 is TGTGCCAGCAGCTTGGGGGGGGAGGCTTTCTTT. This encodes CASSLGGEAFF. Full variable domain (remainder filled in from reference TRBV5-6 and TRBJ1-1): DAGVTQSPTHLIKTRGQQVTLRCSPKSGHDTVSWYQQALGQGPQFIFQYYEEEERQRGNFPDRFSGHQFPNYSSELNVNALLLGDSALYLCASSLGGEAFFGQGTRLTVV.

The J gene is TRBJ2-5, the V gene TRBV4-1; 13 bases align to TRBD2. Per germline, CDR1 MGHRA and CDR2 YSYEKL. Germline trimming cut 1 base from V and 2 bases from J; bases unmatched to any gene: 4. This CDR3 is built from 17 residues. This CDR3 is CASSQGGLAGRQETQYF. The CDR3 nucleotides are TGCGCCAGCAGCCAAGGGGGACTAGCGGGGCGTCAAGAGACCCAGTACTTC.